This T cell receptor (beta chain) was documented in a study of blood T cell repertoires in COVID-19. Across the study: Material from acute and convalescent COVID-19 was sourced from the United States, Italy and Spain. Sources were T cells, B-cell-depleted T cells, or PBMCs; the material itself was cDNA or gDNA.

V lost 2 bases and J lost 5; bases outside the gene matches: 6. The germline CDR1 and CDR2 sequences are SQVTM and ANQGSEA. The CDR3 has 13 residues. Authors' analysis steps: Researchers report that nucleated cell counts were estimated from reference gene primer amplification. Here immunoSEQ multiplex PCR was the method, and the copy in TCRdb shows in-frame clones only, minus some. The DNA gave D and trimming, while V, J and clone size come from that table. Of approximately 250,000 clones listed, approximately 82% are singletons. This clone was detected many times. Sequencing was performed on peripheral blood. The chain has TRBV29-1 and TRBJ2-7; TRBD1 aligns across 7 bases. This clonotype was sampled from a man aged 40-50 years who had recovered from COVID-19. CDR3 nucleotide sequence: TGCAGCGTTGAAACGCAAACAGGGGACGAGCAGTACTTC. Its translation is CSVETQTGDEQYF.